This T cell receptor (beta chain) appears in the sequencing data of a study of CD8 T cells in Susac syndrome. Points from the study as a whole: That the number of individuals in its TCR sequencing and HLA analysis was relatively small was acknowledged by the study.

The authors sequenced TCR beta from blood CD8+ and CD4+ T cells. Negative isolation yielded CD4+ and CD8+ T cells, and FACS enriched TEMRA cells. A word on this clonotype: What it binds is not known.

After extraction with the RNeasy kit, roughly 0.45 to 1 ug of the RNA was reverse transcribed using random hexamers. Amplification of TCR beta CDR3 by immunoSEQ multiplex PCR spanned 54 Vbeta and 13 Jbeta. TCRdb re-derived calls from the immunoSEQ multiplex PCR reads in MiXCR, one entry per CDR3 protein. The table has about 300,000 distinct CDR3 sequences, approximately 85% seen once. CDR1 and CDR2 from the germline V gene are MNHEY and SMNVEV (reference sequence). With V trimmed by 3 bases and J by 4 bases, 6 bases remained unmatched. The CDR3 has 16 amino acids. The chain employs TRBV27 and TRBJ2-1, with 10 bases matching TRBD2. Sequenced sample: CD8+ T cells from PBMCs. The source of this sequence is a human donor with multiple sclerosis. This chain's CDR3 is CASSFTGTSVYNEQFF. CDR3 nucleotide sequence: TGTGCCAGCAGTTTTACCGGGACTAGCGTGTACAATGAGCAGTTCTTC.